One and the same sample provided the 8 T cell receptor beta chains below, sequenced in a study of T cell repertoires in aging, cancer and after chemotherapy. Peripheral blood genomic DNA, not sorted cells or RNA, was the template. TRB rearrangements spanning V, D and J were amplified using mixed TRB-A/B primers. TCRdb independently ran MiXCR on the multiplex PCR reads; one entry per CDR3 protein. This table has over a thousand distinct CDR3 sequences, roughly 46% appearing once. The sequenced material came from blood. The receptors here all came from a human donor with a blood cancer.

Within the sample, this clonotype is medium-sized. The chain couples TRBV18 to TRBJ2-2; either TRBD1 or TRBD2 may supply D (6 bases each). The V end lost 4 bases, the J end lost 4 bases, and 16 bases lay between the germline ends. CDR1 is KGHSH and CDR2 is LQKENI in the germline V gene. This CDR3 comprises 16 residues. CDR3 nucleotides: TGTGCCAGCTCACTGTCAAGGGGGGTGAGCACCGGGGAGCTGTTTTTT. It is translated as CASSLSRGVSTGELFF.

In its sample, this clonotype ranks as large. The genes are TRBV6-2 or TRBV6-3 and TRBJ2-1; D is perhaps TRBD2 (5 bases). Looked up from germline, CDR1 is MNHEY and CDR2 is SVGEGT. V lost 4 bases to trimming and J lost 10 bases, with 11 bases between them. The CDR3 has 12 amino acids. CDR3 nucleotides: TGTGCCAGCAGTTCTACCCTAGCCGAGCAGTTCTTC. Protein product: CASSSTLAEQFF.

Judged by abundance, this clonotype is medium-sized. This chain joins TRBV19 and TRBJ2-7; D possibly corresponds to TRBD1 (6 bases). Germline-derived CDR1 and CDR2 are LNHDA and SQIVND (reference sequence). Trimming left V 2 bases short and J 3 bases short, with 14 bases between. The CDR3 extends over 15 amino acids. The DNA for the CDR3 is TGTGCCAGTAGTATATTTGCAGGGGAGAGCTACGAGCAGTACTTC. This codes for CASSIFAGESYEQYF.

This clonotype has more than one count but fewer than ten. The chain recombines TRBV28 with TRBJ2-1; D may be TRBD1 (6 bases). CDR1 and CDR2 from the germline V gene are MDHEN and SYDVKM. The CDR3 spans 15 residues. The V end lost 5 bases, the J end lost 10 bases, and 21 bases lay between the germline ends. CDR3 nucleotides: TGTGCCAGCAGTCCCATACTTAGGGGGTATAGAGAGCAGTTCTTC. As protein: CASSPILRGYREQFF.

This clonotype is judged medium-sized. This chain links TRBV20-1 with TRBJ2-3; the D is unclear. The V gene lost 2 bases and the J gene lost 1 base, with 7 bases spanning the gap. This CDR3 is 13 amino acids long. Germline assignment: CDR1 DFQATT and CDR2 SNEGSKA (reference sequence). CDR3 DNA: TGCAGTGCTAGACGGGCACGCACAGATACGCAGTATTTT. As protein: CSARRARTDTQYF.

This clonotype was seen more than once but under ten times. The V call is TRBV2, the J call TRBJ2-7; D assignment may be TRBD1 or TRBD2 (7 bases each). This CDR3 has 14 residues. Deletions cut 6 bases from V and 4 bases from J, with 16 bases between. Germline CDR1 is SNHLY and CDR2 is FYNNEI. In DNA, the CDR3 is TGTGCCAGCAGCAGGGGGGGACATCCTTACGAGCAGTACTTC. Its protein is CASSRGGHPYEQYF.

By frequency in the sample, this clonotype is medium-sized. The rearrangement links TRBV7-9 to TRBJ2-7; D is possibly TRBD2 (5 bases). The V gene's germline CDR1 is SEHNR and CDR2 FQNEAQ (reference sequence). V was shortened by 4 bases and J by 0 bases, with 16 bases between the two germline ends. The CDR3 consists of 16 residues. The CDR3 nucleotides read TGTGCCAGCAGCTCCCGGGAAGCCATTACCTCCTACGAGCAGTACTTC. Its translation: CASSSREAITSYEQYF.

The gene calls are TRBV7-6 and TRBJ2-3, with D tentatively TRBD2 (5 bases). CDR1 and CDR2 from the germline V gene are SGHVS and FNYEAQ. V was trimmed by 5 bases and J by 7 bases, leaving 13 bases between them. The CDR3 consists of 13 residues. The CDR3: CASSRTVTNTQYF. The CDR3 region has the DNA TGTGCCAGCAGCCGGACTGTCACGAATACGCAGTATTTT.